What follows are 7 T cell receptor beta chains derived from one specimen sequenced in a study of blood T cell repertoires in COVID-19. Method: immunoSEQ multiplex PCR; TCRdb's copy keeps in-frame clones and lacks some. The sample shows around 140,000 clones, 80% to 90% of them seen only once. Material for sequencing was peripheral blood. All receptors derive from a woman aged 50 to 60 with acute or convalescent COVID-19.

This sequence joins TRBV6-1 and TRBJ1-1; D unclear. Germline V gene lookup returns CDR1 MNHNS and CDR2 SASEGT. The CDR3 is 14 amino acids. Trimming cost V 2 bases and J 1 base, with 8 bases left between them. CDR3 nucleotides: TGTGCCAGCAGTGAAATGGAGGGGAACACTGAAGCTTTCTTT. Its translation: CASSEMEGNTEAFF.

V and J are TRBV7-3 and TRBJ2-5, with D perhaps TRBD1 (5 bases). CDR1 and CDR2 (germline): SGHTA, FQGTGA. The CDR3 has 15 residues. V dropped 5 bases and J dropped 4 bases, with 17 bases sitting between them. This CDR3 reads CASSQAPGIGETQYF. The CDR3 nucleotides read TGTGCCAGCAGCCAAGCGCCAGGGATCGGAGAGACCCAGTACTTC.

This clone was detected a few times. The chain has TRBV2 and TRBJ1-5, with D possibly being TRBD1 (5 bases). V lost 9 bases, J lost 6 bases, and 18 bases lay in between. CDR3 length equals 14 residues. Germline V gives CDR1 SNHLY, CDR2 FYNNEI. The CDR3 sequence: CARGSQGVGQPQHF. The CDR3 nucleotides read TGTGCCAGAGGTTCCCAGGGCGTAGGTCAGCCCCAGCATTTT.

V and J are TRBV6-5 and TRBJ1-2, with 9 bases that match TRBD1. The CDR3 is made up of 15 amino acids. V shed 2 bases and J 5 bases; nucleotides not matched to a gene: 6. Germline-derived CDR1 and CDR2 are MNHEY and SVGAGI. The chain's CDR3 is CASSYISGQGYGYTF. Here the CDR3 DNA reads TGTGCCAGCAGTTACATCTCGGGACAGGGATATGGCTACACCTTC.

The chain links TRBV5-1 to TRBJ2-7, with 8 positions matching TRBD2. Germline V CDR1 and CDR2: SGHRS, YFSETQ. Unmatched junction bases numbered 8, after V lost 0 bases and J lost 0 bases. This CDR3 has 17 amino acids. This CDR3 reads CASSLAPGAGGSYEQYF. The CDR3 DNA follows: TGCGCCAGCAGCTTGGCCCCAGGGGCGGGAGGCTCCTACGAGCAGTACTTC.

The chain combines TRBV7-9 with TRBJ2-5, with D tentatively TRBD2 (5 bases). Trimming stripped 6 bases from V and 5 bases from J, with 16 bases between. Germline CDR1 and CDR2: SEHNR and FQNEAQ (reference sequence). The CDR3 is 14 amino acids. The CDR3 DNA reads TGTGCCAGCAGGGACCAGTATCGAGGGGAGACCCAGTACTTC. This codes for CASRDQYRGETQYF. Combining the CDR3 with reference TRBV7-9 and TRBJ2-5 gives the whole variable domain DTGVSQNPRHKITKRGQNVTFRCDPISEHNRLYWYRQTLGQGPEFLTYFQNEAQLEKSRLLSDRFSAERPKGSFSTLEIQRTEQGDSAMYLCASRDQYRGETQYFGPGTRLLVL.

The CDR3: CAPSRAQGPGYGYTF. In DNA form, the CDR3 reads TGTGCTCCATCGCGGGCCCAGGGGCCGGGGTATGGCTACACCTTC. The chain links TRBV2 to TRBJ1-2, with a weak D call TRBD1 (6 bases). Germline CDR1 is SNHLY and CDR2 is FYNNEI. The CDR3 is 15 amino acids.